This T cell receptor (beta chain) was retrieved from a study of identical twins. CDR1 is ENHRY and CDR2 is SYGVKD in the germline V gene. Trimming at V came to 11 bases and at J to 5 bases, leaving 9 bases not matched to a gene. The CDR3 runs to 13 residues. Template switching created a universal primer site, and the cDNA included unique molecular identifiers. In TCRdb, the 5' RACE reads were re-called with MiXCR into one record per CDR3 protein. The sample lists around 530,000 distinct CDR3 sequences, approximately 14% occurring once. This sample also belongs to another study, concerning yellow fever vaccine responses in identical twins.

The receptor's source is a woman under 30 in good health. Sequenced sample: CD4+ T cells sorted from blood. The genes are TRBV10-3 and TRBJ2-7; TRBD2 agrees at 10 bases. CDR3 loop: CAVTSGTGDEQYF. CDR3 sequence (DNA): TGTGCCGTTACTAGCGGGACGGGGGACGAGCAGTACTTC.